A selection of T cell receptor beta chains follows, all from one sample in a study of T cells after yellow fever vaccination. MiXCR, applied by TCRdb to the 5' RACE reads, yields one record per CDR3 protein. This repertoire shows about 300,000 distinct CDR3 sequences, approximately 10% found once; its top ten account for 3% to 4%. The sample in question was CD4+ T cells sorted from PBMCs, obtained 5 days after the yellow fever booster vaccination. The receptors were gathered from a man between 18 and 29 years old who received the YFV17D yellow fever vaccine. CDR3s include the opening cysteine and the closing phenylalanine or tryptophan. A D gene is named only where the DNA matches it firmly. Expanded clones are given a class, and other clones once, few, many or no size at all.

TRBJ2-7,many,TRBV15,17,TRBD1,CATSRDLTGAGSYEQYF,TGTGCCACCAGCAGAGATCTTACAGGGGCAGGTTCCTACGAGCAGTACTTC
TRBJ1-1,few,TRBV28,11,NA,CASSFLAEAFF,TGTGCCAGCAGTTTTCTCGCTGAAGCTTTCTTT
TRBJ1-1,few,TRBV12-3/TRBV12-4,11,NA,CASSRNLKAFF,TGTGCCAGCAGCCGAAACCTAAAAGCTTTCTTT
TRBJ2-5,NA,TRBV4-1,14,TRBD2,CASSTGSGEETQYF,TGCGCCAGCAGCACGGGTAGCGGGGAAGAGACCCAGTACTTC
TRBJ1-1,few,TRBV28,16,NA,CASSPIMGGMNTEAFF,TGTGCCAGCAGTCCCATAATGGGGGGGATGAACACTGAAGCTTTCTTT
TRBJ2-2,few,TRBV19,14,TRBD2,CASTLGSGGGELFF,TGTGCCAGTACTTTGGGGTCGGGAGGCGGGGAGCTGTTTTTT
TRBJ2-3,NA,TRBV7-3,13,NA,CASSLNEGDTQYF,TGTGCCAGCAGCCTAAATGAGGGAGATACGCAGTATTTT
TRBJ2-3,few,TRBV3-1,14,NA,CASSQDHRADTQYF,TGTGCCAGCAGCCAAGACCACCGGGCAGATACGCAGTATTTT
TRBJ2-7,many,TRBV7-3,14,TRBD2,CASSLMGGTYEQYF,TGTGCCAGCAGCTTAATGGGGGGGACCTACGAGCAGTACTTC
TRBJ1-6,many,TRBV6-6,17,TRBD1,CASSSYGTGFYNSPLHF,TGTGCCAGCAGCTCCTACGGGACAGGGTTTTATAATTCACCCCTCCACTTT
TRBJ2-1,many,TRBV9,15,NA,CASSPQGGGPNEQFF,TGTGCCAGCAGCCCCCAGGGGGGGGGGCCCAATGAGCAGTTCTTC
TRBJ2-3,many,TRBV5-1,15,NA,CASSWGGHSGDTQYF,TGCGCCAGCAGCTGGGGGGGGCACTCCGGAGATACGCAGTATTTT
TRBJ2-1,NA,TRBV27,13,NA,CASSLSQLPLQFF,TGTGCCAGCAGTTTATCGCAGCTCCCCCTGCAGTTCTTC
TRBJ1-5,few,TRBV7-9,12,NA,CASSYQDQPQHF,TGTGCCAGCAGCTACCAGGATCAGCCCCAGCATTTT
TRBJ1-5,NA,TRBV6-2/TRBV6-3,14,NA,CASTIPGGWQPQHF,TGTGCCAGCACCATTCCTGGGGGCTGGCAGCCCCAGCATTTT
TRBJ2-3,few,TRBV5-1,17,TRBD2,CASSLAWGGRGTDTQYF,TGCGCCAGCAGCTTGGCCTGGGGGGGTCGTGGCACAGATACGCAGTATTTT
TRBJ1-6,few,TRBV7-2,15,NA,CASSLAAGLNSPLHF,TGTGCCAGCAGCTTAGCTGCAGGACTAAATTCACCCCTCCACTTT
TRBJ1-5,NA,TRBV29-1,13,NA,CSALTAFDQPQHF,TGCAGCGCCTTGACAGCCTTCGATCAGCCCCAGCATTTT
TRBJ2-1,few,TRBV28,16,NA,CASSFAGSLTYNEQFF,TGTGCCAGCAGTTTCGCAGGGTCCTTAACCTACAATGAGCAGTTCTTC
TRBJ2-3,few,TRBV7-2,14,TRBD2,CASSLGGGRDTQYF,TGTGCCAGCAGCTTGGGCGGGGGAAGGGATACGCAGTATTTT
TRBJ2-7,NA,TRBV7-9,15,NA,CASTQPGQLGTEQYF,TGTGCCAGCACCCAACCTGGACAATTGGGTACTGAGCAGTACTTC
TRBJ1-2,few,TRBV4-1,15,NA,CASSLGQVLNYGYTF,TGCGCCAGCAGCCTCGGACAAGTTTTAAACTATGGCTACACCTTC
TRBJ1-2,few,TRBV10-3,13,TRBD1,CASQEDRAYGYTF,TGTGCCAGCCAGGAAGACAGGGCCTATGGCTACACCTTC
TRBJ1-2,NA,TRBV12-3/TRBV12-4,14,TRBD1,CASGPRDRFYGYTF,TGTGCCAGCGGTCCCCGGGACAGGTTCTATGGCTACACCTTC
TRBJ1-1,NA,TRBV11-3,13,NA,CASSLARQTEAFF,TGTGCCAGCAGCTTAGCCCGACAGACTGAAGCTTTCTTT
TRBJ1-4,few,TRBV29-1,13,TRBD1,CSVLQGANEKLFF,TGCAGCGTCCTCCAGGGGGCTAATGAAAAACTGTTTTTT
TRBJ2-3,few,TRBV20-1,14,NA,CSARDPRGDDTQYF,TGCAGTGCTAGAGATCCCAGGGGAGACGATACGCAGTATTTT
TRBJ2-3,NA,TRBV29-1,13,NA,CSVSLLGTDTQYF,TGCAGCGTAAGCTTATTAGGCACAGATACGCAGTATTTT
TRBJ2-3,many,TRBV6-1,14,NA,CASSEMVDTDTQYF,TGTGCCAGCAGTGAAATGGTGGACACAGATACGCAGTATTTT
TRBJ1-5,few,TRBV19,13,NA,CASTPGPNQPQHF,TGTGCCAGCACCCCGGGGCCCAATCAGCCCCAGCATTTT
TRBJ1-6,few,TRBV30,15,NA,CAWSGGTRYNSPLHF,TGTGCCTGGAGTGGGGGGACACGGTATAATTCACCCCTCCACTTT
TRBJ2-7,many,TRBV6-1,10,NA,CASSHYEQYF,TGTGCCAGCAGCCACTACGAGCAGTACTTC
TRBJ2-3,many,TRBV4-3,13,NA,CASSQGRKDTQYF,TGCGCCAGCAGCCAAGGCCGTAAGGATACGCAGTATTTT
TRBJ2-3,NA,TRBV5-5,13,NA,CASSTSLADTQYF,TGTGCCAGCAGCACGAGCTTAGCAGATACGCAGTATTTT
TRBJ1-2,NA,TRBV20-1,14,TRBD1,CSARVRQGDYGYTF,TGCAGTGCTAGAGTGCGACAGGGTGACTATGGCTACACCTTC
TRBJ2-2,many,TRBV12-3/TRBV12-4,14,NA,CASSFFQGSGELFF,TGTGCCAGCAGCTTCTTCCAGGGCTCCGGGGAGCTGTTTTTT
TRBJ2-5,few,TRBV5-1,14,NA,CASSAQGSQETQYF,TGCGCCAGCAGCGCCCAGGGGTCCCAAGAGACCCAGTACTTC
TRBJ1-1,many,TRBV4-3,13,NA,CASRRTVNTEAFF,TGCGCCAGCAGGCGGACAGTGAACACTGAAGCTTTCTTT
TRBJ1-2,NA,TRBV5-6,12,NA,CASSPRGRGYTF,TGTGCCAGCAGTCCCAGGGGTCGGGGCTACACCTTC
TRBJ2-2,many,TRBV20-1,14,NA,CSARAGTLVGELFF,TGCAGTGCTAGAGCCGGGACCCTAGTTGGGGAGCTGTTTTTT
TRBJ1-1,many,TRBV12-3/TRBV12-4,11,NA,CASSQAGQTFF,TGTGCCAGCAGTCAAGCAGGGCAAACTTTCTTT
TRBJ2-2,many,TRBV20-1,14,NA,CSASVWGGPGELFF,TGCAGTGCTAGCGTGTGGGGGGGCCCCGGGGAGCTGTTTTTT
TRBJ2-2,NA,TRBV15,17,TRBD1,CATSRGPDRAYTGELFF,TGTGCCACCAGCAGAGGACCGGACAGGGCTTACACCGGGGAGCTGTTTTTT
TRBJ1-2,few,TRBV6-2/TRBV6-3,14,TRBD1,CASKIQGANYGYTF,TGTGCCAGCAAGATACAGGGGGCTAACTATGGCTACACCTTC
TRBJ2-2,many,TRBV29-1,14,TRBD2,CSVQLAGNTGELFF,TGCAGCGTTCAACTAGCGGGGAACACCGGGGAGCTGTTTTTT
TRBJ2-1,many,TRBV5-1,14,NA,CASSRTERGDEQFF,TGCGCCAGCAGCCGGACCGAACGAGGGGATGAGCAGTTCTTC
TRBJ2-7,many,TRBV5-1,14,NA,CASSRQASSYEQYF,TGCGCCAGCAGCAGGCAGGCCAGCTCCTACGAGCAGTACTTC
TRBJ2-3,NA,TRBV15,16,NA,CATSTAPGHYTDTQYF,TGTGCCACCAGCACGGCGCCGGGACACTACACAGATACGCAGTATTTT
TRBJ2-4,many,TRBV29-1,13,TRBD1,CSVIQTGRWVQYF,TGCAGCGTTATTCAGACAGGGCGTTGGGTTCAGTACTTC
TRBJ2-3,many,TRBV20-1,12,TRBD2,CSARGGTDTQYF,TGCAGTGCGCGGGGGGGCACAGATACGCAGTATTTT
TRBJ2-3,many,TRBV7-6,16,NA,CASSSLGSSSTDTQYF,TGTGCCAGCAGCTCCCTAGGGTCATCTAGCACAGATACGCAGTATTTT
TRBJ2-5,NA,TRBV2,14,TRBD1,CASSPGQVRETQYF,TGTGCCAGCAGTCCCGGACAGGTTCGAGAGACCCAGTACTTC
TRBJ2-2,NA,TRBV14,14,TRBD1,CASSNRGFTGELFF,TGTGCCAGCAGCAACAGGGGATTCACCGGGGAGCTGTTTTTT
TRBJ2-7,many,TRBV7-8,16,TRBD1,CASSPPLRTGGYEQYF,TGTGCCAGCAGCCCACCGCTAAGGACAGGGGGCTACGAGCAGTACTTC
TRBJ1-4,NA,TRBV27,16,NA,CASSSRTTGFNEKLFF,TGTGCCAGCAGTTCTCGAACGACAGGATTTAATGAAAAACTGTTTTTT
TRBJ2-5,many,TRBV5-1,16,TRBD2,CASSRSVTSDQETQYF,TGCGCCAGCAGCCGGTCAGTGACTAGCGACCAAGAGACCCAGTACTTC
TRBJ2-5,many,TRBV7-9,14,TRBD2,CASSGRGGLGTQYF,TGTGCCAGCAGCGGGCGGGGGGGCCTCGGGACCCAGTACTTC
TRBJ1-1,few,TRBV7-3,14,NA,CASSLSREDTEAFF,TGTGCCAGCAGCTTAAGTAGGGAGGACACTGAAGCTTTCTTT
TRBJ2-7,few,TRBV20-1,15,NA,CSAPLAGGQTYEQYF,TGCAGTGCCCCCCTCGCCGGGGGCCAAACCTACGAGCAGTACTTC
TRBJ2-4,many,TRBV7-2,13,TRBD2,CARVSGAKNIQYF,TGTGCCAGGGTTAGCGGGGCCAAAAACATTCAGTACTTC